The rows below give T cell receptor beta chains drawn from one sample of a study of T cell responses to AZD1222 COVID-19 vaccine. The data were produced by immunoSEQ multiplex PCR, yet TCRdb's version contains in-frame clones alone and is incomplete. The repertoire holds 45,000 to 65,000 clones, with 80% as singletons. The specimen was peripheral blood, collected 28 days after the second AZD1222 dose. The receptors come from an adult who received the AZD1222 COVID-19 vaccine. Both conserved end residues are part of each CDR3. D genes are given only for firm matches. Size values are once, few and many counts, or a class for expanded clones, and some rows have none.

j_gene: TRBJ1-1
v_gene: TRBV28
abundance: .
d_gene: .
CDR3aa: CASSLGLPTEAFF
CDR3nt: TGTGCCAGCAGTTTAGGGTTGCCCACTGAAGCTTTCTTT

j_gene: TRBJ2-1
v_gene: TRBV18
abundance: once
d_gene: TRBD1
CDR3aa: CASSPTRQGSHNEQFF
CDR3nt: TGTGCCAGCTCACCGACAAGACAGGGGTCCCACAATGAGCAGTTCTTC

j_gene: TRBJ2-5
v_gene: TRBV3-1/TRBV3-2
abundance: .
d_gene: .
CDR3aa: CASSQVAAETQYF
CDR3nt: TGTGCCAGCAGCCAAGTGGCTGCGGAGACCCAGTACTTC

j_gene: TRBJ1-1
v_gene: TRBV13
abundance: .
d_gene: .
CDR3aa: CASSLGLQGRGEAFF
CDR3nt: TGTGCCAGCAGCTTAGGCCTTCAGGGTCGGGGTGAAGCTTTCTTT

j_gene: TRBJ2-5
v_gene: TRBV6-2/TRBV6-3
abundance: .
d_gene: .
CDR3aa: CASSYPSIEGGAGRSEETQYF
CDR3nt: TGTGCCAGCAGTTACCCCAGCATTGAGGGGGGCGCCGGACGATCGGAGGAGACCCAGTACTTC

j_gene: TRBJ1-4
v_gene: TRBV5-1
abundance: .
d_gene: .
CDR3aa: CASSQGVTNEKLFF
CDR3nt: TGCGCCAGCAGCCAAGGGGTGACTAATGAAAAACTGTTTTTT

j_gene: TRBJ2-7
v_gene: TRBV28
abundance: .
d_gene: TRBD2
CDR3aa: CATLAGENEQYF
CDR3nt: TGTGCCACCCTAGCGGGAGAAAATGAGCAGTACTTC

j_gene: TRBJ1-2
v_gene: TRBV28
abundance: .
d_gene: .
CDR3aa: CASSLSGGYGYTF
CDR3nt: TGTGCCAGCAGTTTATCAGGAGGCTATGGCTACACCTTC

j_gene: TRBJ1-3
v_gene: TRBV11-2
abundance: .
d_gene: .
CDR3aa: CASSVGRDSGNTIYF
CDR3nt: TGTGCCAGCAGCGTAGGGCGAGACTCTGGAAACACCATATATTTT

j_gene: TRBJ2-5
v_gene: TRBV6-5
abundance: .
d_gene: .
CDR3aa: CASSASRQETQYF
CDR3nt: TGTGCCAGCAGCGCTAGCAGACAAGAGACCCAGTACTTC

j_gene: TRBJ2-7
v_gene: TRBV2
abundance: few
d_gene: TRBD1
CDR3aa: CASSSGTWTGGYEQYF
CDR3nt: TGTGCCAGCAGTTCGGGGACCTGGACAGGGGGCTACGAGCAGTACTTC

j_gene: TRBJ2-7
v_gene: TRBV15
abundance: many
d_gene: .
CDR3aa: CATSRFSYEQYF
CDR3nt: TGTGCCACCAGCAGATTTTCGTACGAGCAGTACTTC

j_gene: TRBJ2-7
v_gene: TRBV7-2
abundance: .
d_gene: .
CDR3aa: CASSSRGLGGKGEQYF
CDR3nt: TGTGCCAGCAGCTCAAGGGGGTTGGGGGGCAAAGGAGAGCAGTACTTC

j_gene: TRBJ2-5
v_gene: TRBV21-1
abundance: .
d_gene: .
CDR3aa: CASRPTPKYF
CDR3nt: TGTGCCAGCCGCCCGACCCCAAAGTACTTC

j_gene: TRBJ1-6
v_gene: TRBV6-2/TRBV6-3
abundance: .
d_gene: .
CDR3aa: CASSRQAEGSPLHF
CDR3nt: TGTGCCAGCAGTCGACAGGCCGAGGGTTCACCCCTCCACTTT

j_gene: TRBJ1-5
v_gene: TRBV6-2/TRBV6-3
abundance: .
d_gene: .
CDR3aa: CASSSSGVSNQPQHF
CDR3nt: TGTGCCAGCAGTTCTTCAGGAGTTAGCAATCAGCCCCAGCATTTT

j_gene: TRBJ2-7
v_gene: TRBV30
abundance: .
d_gene: .
CDR3aa: CAWSEGGPYEQYF
CDR3nt: TGTGCCTGGAGTGAGGGGGGGCCGTACGAGCAGTACTTC

j_gene: TRBJ2-7
v_gene: TRBV11-2
abundance: .
d_gene: TRBD2
CDR3aa: CASSLLLAGGRSSYEQYF
CDR3nt: TGTGCCAGCAGCTTGTTATTAGCGGGAGGGAGGAGCTCCTACGAGCAGTACTTC

j_gene: TRBJ2-7
v_gene: TRBV11-2
abundance: .
d_gene: .
CDR3aa: CASSRDTVFYEQYF
CDR3nt: TGTGCCAGCAGCAGGGACACCGTCTTCTACGAGCAGTACTTC

j_gene: TRBJ1-4
v_gene: TRBV4-1
abundance: .
d_gene: .
CDR3aa: CASSQGLQGGKEKLFF
CDR3nt: TGCGCCAGCAGCCAAGGCCTACAGGGAGGCAAGGAAAAACTGTTTTTT

j_gene: TRBJ2-5
v_gene: TRBV7-2
abundance: .
d_gene: TRBD1
CDR3aa: CASSRDRGLETQYF
CDR3nt: TGTGCCAGCAGCCGGGACAGGGGGCTTGAGACCCAGTACTTC

j_gene: TRBJ1-5
v_gene: TRBV27
abundance: .
d_gene: .
CDR3aa: CASSPGTPKHF
CDR3nt: TGTGCCAGCAGTCCCGGGACACCTAAACATTTT

j_gene: TRBJ2-7
v_gene: TRBV18
abundance: .
d_gene: TRBD1
CDR3aa: CASSDRESYEQYF
CDR3nt: TGTGCCAGCTCAGACAGGGAGTCCTACGAGCAGTACTTC

j_gene: TRBJ1-2
v_gene: TRBV3-1/TRBV3-2
abundance: .
d_gene: .
CDR3aa: CASSQGEGGYGYTF
CDR3nt: TGTGCCAGCAGCCAAGGAGAGGGGGGGTATGGCTACACCTTC

j_gene: TRBJ1-5
v_gene: TRBV6-5
abundance: .
d_gene: TRBD1
CDR3aa: CASTPTGYGNQPQHF
CDR3nt: TGTGCCAGCACCCCGACAGGGTACGGCAATCAGCCCCAGCATTTT

j_gene: TRBJ1-1
v_gene: TRBV18
abundance: .
d_gene: .
CDR3aa: CASSPVGTDNTEAFF
CDR3nt: TGTGCCAGCTCACCAGTAGGCACAGATAACACTGAAGCTTTCTTT